The 29 T cell receptor beta chains below all came from one sample that was sequenced in a study of T-cell memory formation after mild COVID-19. Each CDR3 protein gets one entry after TCRdb re-called the 5' RACE reads with MiXCR. The sample holds about 200,000 distinct CDR3 sequences, over 9.5% seen once. The sample consisted of PBMCs or a T cell subset sorted from them (not recorded which). These receptors all stem from a man aged 18 to 29 who had mild COVID-19 (a few samples of this study predate the infection). Cell type and time point are not known.

The chain couples TRBV2 to TRBJ2-6, with D tentatively TRBD1 or TRBD2 (5 bases each). Germline CDR1 SNHLY, CDR2 FYNNEI. The CDR3 contains 16 residues. The V and J ends lost 6 bases and 0 bases respectively, with 12 bases between them. CDR3 sequence reads: CASSRDGGSGANVLTF. CDR3 coding DNA: TGTGCCAGCAGCCGGGACGGCGGCTCTGGGGCCAACGTCCTGACTTTC.

This clonotype was seen only a few times. The rearrangement uses TRBV12-5 and TRBJ1-2; 7 nucleotides line up with TRBD1. Germline-derived CDR1 and CDR2 are LGHNT and FRNRAP. Trimming cost V 3 bases and J 4 bases; bases outside gene matches: 5. The CDR3 length is 14 residues. The CDR3 region is CASGFPQGPYGYTF. The CDR3 DNA sequence: TGTGCTAGTGGTTTTCCACAGGGGCCCTATGGCTACACCTTC. The variable domain in full, completed from reference TRBV12-5 and TRBJ1-2, reads DARVTQTPRHKVTEMGQEVTMRCQPILGHNTVFWYRQTMMQGLELLAYFRNRAPLDDSGMPKDRFSAEMPDATLATLKIQPSEPRDSAVYFCASGFPQGPYGYTFGSGTRLTVV.

V usage is TRBV7-2 and J usage is TRBJ1-5; 8 nucleotides line up with TRBD1. This CDR3 is 16 amino acids long. V gave up 0 bases and J gave up 3 bases; unmatched junction bases: 4. Germline lookup yields CDR1 SGHTA and CDR2 FQGNSA. CDR3 in DNA: TGTGCCAGCAGCTTAGCGGCAGGGGGCAACAATCAGCCCCAGCATTTT. Protein product: CASSLAAGGNNQPQHF. Full variable domain (outside the CDR3, taken from reference TRBV7-2 and TRBJ1-5): GAGVSQSPSNKVTEKGKDVELRCDPISGHTALYWYRQSLGQGLEFLIYFQGNSAPDKSGLPSDRFSAERTGGSVSTLTIQRTQQEDSAVYLCASSLAAGGNNQPQHFGDGTRLSIL.

As regards this clonotype: A read error may produce the germline difference seen at one junction end. The chain uses TRBV19 and TRBJ2-3; 8 bases agree with TRBD2. Germline CDR1 is LNHDA and CDR2 is SQIVND (reference sequence). The CDR3 spans 13 residues. CDR3 region: CVSSRSGDNTQYF. The DNA of the CDR3 is TGTGTCAGTAGCCGTAGCGGGGACAATACGCAGTATTTT.

This clonotype came up a few times. The V and J genes are TRBV5-1 and TRBJ2-3, with 11 bases fitting TRBD2. Germline V gene sequence: CDR1 SGHRS, CDR2 YFSETQ. The CDR3 has 18 residues. J lost 5 bases, V lost 0 bases, and 11 bases had no gene match. The chain's CDR3 is CASSLAGSGGAGIDTQYF. The CDR3 DNA reads as TGCGCCAGCAGCTTGGCCGGTAGCGGGGGGGCCGGAATAGATACGCAGTATTTT.

V usage is TRBV21-1 and J usage is TRBJ2-2. TRBV21-1 is classified as a pseudogene. The length of the CDR3 is 16 residues. CDR3 sequence reads: CASSKERRLNTGELFF. The CDR3 coding sequence is TGTGCCAGCAGCAAAGAACGGCGGTTAAACACCGGGGAGCTGTTTTTT.

The table lists this clonotype with a few counts. This chain joins TRBV20-1 and TRBJ1-1; TRBD1 aligns across 8 bases. The CDR3 is made up of 13 amino acids. The germline V gene encodes CDR1 DFQATT and CDR2 SNEGSKA (reference sequence). V lost 5 bases to trimming and J lost 1 base; unmatched junction nucleotides: 3. The DNA for the CDR3 is TGCAGTGCTCAGGGGGCGTGGAACACTGAAGCTTTCTTT. Protein: CSAQGAWNTEAFF.

The V call is TRBV5-4, the J call TRBJ2-1; D is perhaps TRBD1 (7 bases). The CDR3 runs 15 residues. The V end was cut by 0 bases, the J end by 10 bases, with 17 bases between. Looked up from germline, CDR1 is SGHNT and CDR2 is YYREEE (reference sequence). Written as DNA, the CDR3 is TGTGCCAGCAGCTTGGGGGGGGCCCAGGGGGAAGAGCAGTTCTTC. The encoded protein is CASSLGGAQGEEQFF.

At least ten counts were recorded for this clonotype. The rearrangement joins TRBV11-2 to TRBJ2-5, with 7 bases fitting TRBD2. V trimming: 5 bases; J trimming: 5 bases; junction bases outside the gene matches: 11. The CDR3 is 15 residues long. CDR1 and CDR2 (germline): SGHAT, FQNNGV. DNA of the CDR3: TGTGCCAGCAGCCCCCTAGGCGGGGGTTGGGAGACCCAGTACTTC. Translation gives CASSPLGGGWETQYF.

This clonotype occurred many times. This chain joins TRBV5-1 and TRBJ2-1; possible D gene TRBD2, 6 bases. The CDR3 has 14 residues. V was clipped by 0 bases and J by 2 bases, with 6 bases between them. Looked up from germline, CDR1 is SGHRS and CDR2 is YFSETQ. The DNA of the CDR3 is TGCGCCAGCAGCTTGGGACTAGCCTACAATGAGCAGTTCTTC. It translates to CASSLGLAYNEQFF.

This clonotype was recorded once. This rearrangement joins TRBV7-3 to TRBJ2-3; D is undetermined. Trimming took off 1 base at V and 6 bases at J, with 14 bases between the two ends. The CDR3 is 15 amino acids. Germline V gives CDR1 SGHTA, CDR2 FQGTGA. The CDR3 here is CASSLNGNSADTQYF. CDR3 DNA sequence: TGTGCCAGCAGCTTAAATGGGAATTCCGCGGATACGCAGTATTTT.

This chain links TRBV4-1 with TRBJ1-2; no firm D call. Trimming pared 3 bases from V and 3 bases from J, leaving 8 bases between. This CDR3 has 13 amino acids. The germline gives CDR1 MGHRA, CDR2 YSYEKL. CDR3 nucleotides: TGCGCCAGCAGCCACAGGCCACACTATGGCTACACCTTC. Protein product: CASSHRPHYGYTF.

This clonotype occurred many times. This rearrangement joins TRBV29-1 to TRBJ2-3; D is unresolved. V lost 0 bases and J lost 4, with 11 bases in between. In germline, CDR1 is SQVTM, CDR2 ANQGSEA. This CDR3 region has 14 residues. The CDR3 is CSVEDPRASDTQYF. The DNA of the CDR3 is TGCAGCGTTGAAGATCCCCGCGCGTCAGATACGCAGTATTTT.

The V call is TRBV7-2, the J call TRBJ2-1; 8 bases line up with TRBD1. V was clipped by 5 bases and J by 7 bases; unmatched bases: 10. Per the germline V gene, CDR1 is SGHTA and CDR2 is FQGNSA. The CDR3 loop spans 15 amino acids. CDR3 coding DNA: TGTGCCAGCAGCCCTCGGGACAGGTTATTAAATGAGCAGTTCTTC. Its translation: CASSPRDRLLNEQFF.

This chain uses TRBV20-1 with TRBJ2-4; D might be TRBD2 (5 bases). Trimming removed 5 bases from V and 0 bases from J, with 14 bases in between. CDR3 length: 15 amino acids. Germline CDR1 is DFQATT and CDR2 is SNEGSKA (reference sequence). CDR3: CSAADHRGAKNIQYF. The CDR3 DNA sequence: TGCAGTGCTGCCGACCACCGGGGAGCCAAAAACATTCAGTACTTC.

The chain joins TRBV18 to TRBJ2-5; TRBD1 agrees at 9 bases. Germline CDR1 is KGHSH and CDR2 is LQKENI. The CDR3 has 14 amino acids. V shed 5 bases, J shed 6 bases, and the junction held 7 bases outside the gene matches. CDR3 nucleotides: TGTGCCAGCTCAATTGGGACAGGGACAAAGACCCAGTACTTC. Translating gives CASSIGTGTKTQYF.

This clonotype was observed many times. V is TRBV10-3 and J is TRBJ2-7; 10 nucleotides agree with TRBD1. CDR3 length: 13 residues. Trimming cost V 6 bases and J 7 bases; bases outside gene matches: 6. Germline V gives CDR1 ENHRY, CDR2 SYGVKD. CDR3 DNA: TGTGCCATCAGGGGGGACAGGGGAAGGGAGCAGTACGTC. This translates into CAIRGDRGREQYV.

The J gene is TRBJ1-1, the V gene TRBV5-1, with unresolved D. CDR3 length equals 14 residues. Between the trimmed V and J ends, which lost 4 bases and 0 bases, there was a span of 10 bases. Per germline, CDR1 SGHRS and CDR2 YFSETQ. This CDR3 is CASSPLWMNTEAFF. The CDR3 coding sequence is TGCGCCAGCAGCCCCTTGTGGATGAACACTGAAGCTTTCTTT.

In its sample, this clonotype was seen many times. The V call is TRBV6-1, the J call TRBJ1-5; no definite D call. Trimming cost V 2 bases and J 6 bases, with 8 bases left between them. Germline assignment: CDR1 MNHNS and CDR2 SASEGT. CDR3 size: 13 residues. CDR3 sequence: CASSETGAQPQHF. CDR3 DNA sequence: TGTGCCAGCAGTGAAACGGGCGCTCAGCCCCAGCATTTT.

There are many counts of this clonotype. The J gene is TRBJ1-1, the V gene TRBV5-1; D ambiguous. V was clipped by 7 bases and J by 1 base, with 11 bases between them. Germline V gene sequence: CDR1 SGHRS, CDR2 YFSETQ. The CDR3 covers 13 residues. CDR3 region: CASRDGGNTEAFF. The CDR3 DNA sequence: TGCGCCAGCCGTGACGGCGGGAACACTGAAGCTTTCTTT.

This clonotype has at least ten counts. The chain joins TRBV25-1 to TRBJ2-7, with D possibly TRBD1 on 7 matching bases. The length of the CDR3 is 15 residues. V was trimmed by 3 bases and J by 9 bases, leaving 21 bases between them. Germline assignment: CDR1 MGHDK and CDR2 SYGVNS. The CDR3 reads CASSDGGGGLSGQYF. The CDR3 DNA is TGTGCCAGCAGTGATGGAGGGGGCGGACTCTCGGGGCAGTACTTC.

This clonotype was counted many times. This chain links TRBV6-6 with TRBJ1-2; D not resolved. The CDR3 has 13 amino acids. The V gene's germline CDR1 is MNHNY and CDR2 SVGAGI (reference sequence). The CDR3: CVGRTDGRYGYTF. CDR3 sequence (DNA): TGTGTCGGGCGAACAGACGGGCGCTATGGCTACACCTTC.

This clonotype was seen only a few times. The V gene is TRBV7-9, the J gene TRBJ1-4; no definite D call. Germline assignment: CDR1 SEHNR and CDR2 FQNEAQ (reference sequence). CDR3 length: 14 residues. The ends were cut back, 3 bases at V and 5 bases at J, with 10 bases in the middle. The CDR3 reads CASSFKDGNEKLFF. Here the CDR3 DNA reads TGTGCCAGCAGCTTCAAGGACGGGAATGAAAAACTGTTTTTT. Full variable domain (outside the CDR3, taken from reference TRBV7-9 and TRBJ1-4): DTGVSQNPRHKITKRGQNVTFRCDPISEHNRLYWYRQTLGQGPEFLTYFQNEAQLEKSRLLSDRFSAERPKGSFSTLEIQRTEQGDSAMYLCASSFKDGNEKLFFGSGTQLSVL.

The gene calls are TRBV4-3 and TRBJ2-7; D might be TRBD2 (5 bases). V dropped 7 bases and J dropped 4 bases, with 17 bases sitting between them. CDR3 length equals 14 residues. Germline V gene data show CDR1 as LGHNA and CDR2 as YSLEER. CDR3 sequence reads: CASNRTPGPYEQYV. In DNA form, the CDR3 reads TGCGCCAGCAACCGGACTCCGGGTCCGTACGAGCAGTACGTC.

The CDR3 nucleotides read TGTGCCAGCAGCTCCGGGGACAGGAGGTACAATGAGCAGTTCTTC. This encodes CASSSGDRRYNEQFF. The chain uses TRBV7-2 and TRBJ2-1; 8 nucleotides line up with TRBD1. Germline assignment: CDR1 SGHTA and CDR2 FQGNSA. J lost 4 bases, V lost 4 bases, and 6 bases had no gene match. The CDR3 extends over 15 amino acids.

The table lists this clonotype with a few counts. The rearrangement uses TRBV18 and TRBJ2-3; D ambiguous. Germline lookup yields CDR1 KGHSH and CDR2 LQKENI. The CDR3 is 13 amino acids. With 2 bases removed from V and 4 bases from J, the gap between germline ends came to 7 bases. The CDR3 DNA follows: TGTGCCAGCTCACCAATGGCAGCAGATACGCAGTATTTT. Protein: CASSPMAADTQYF.

This clonotype was recorded a few times. This rearrangement joins TRBV30 to TRBJ2-7; D unresolved. Germline V gene sequence: CDR1 GTSNPN, CDR2 SVGIG (reference sequence). V was cut by 2 bases and J by 4 bases, with 6 bases left in between. The CDR3 totals 11 residues. This CDR3 is CAWSNGYEQYF. The DNA of the CDR3 is TGTGCCTGGAGTAACGGGTACGAGCAGTACTTC.

This clonotype was observed a few times. The CDR3 is CASSLERGRTIYF. CDR3 nucleotides: TGCGCCAGCAGCTTGGAAAGGGGTAGAACCATATATTTT. The V call is TRBV5-1, the J call TRBJ1-3; perhaps TRBD1 as D (5 bases). Trimming removed 0 bases at V and 10 bases at J, with 11 bases between. Per the germline V gene, CDR1 is SGHRS and CDR2 is YFSETQ. The CDR3 consists of 13 residues.

The rearrangement links TRBV2 to TRBJ2-7; TRBD2 might be the D (5 bases). This CDR3 has 17 residues. The germline CDR1 and CDR2 sequences are SNHLY and FYNNEI. V was pared by 6 bases and J by 0 bases, with 21 bases between. The CDR3 loop is CASSRGLEIGSSYEQYV. The CDR3 bases are TGTGCCAGCAGCCGCGGGCTAGAGATAGGGAGCTCCTACGAGCAGTACGTC.